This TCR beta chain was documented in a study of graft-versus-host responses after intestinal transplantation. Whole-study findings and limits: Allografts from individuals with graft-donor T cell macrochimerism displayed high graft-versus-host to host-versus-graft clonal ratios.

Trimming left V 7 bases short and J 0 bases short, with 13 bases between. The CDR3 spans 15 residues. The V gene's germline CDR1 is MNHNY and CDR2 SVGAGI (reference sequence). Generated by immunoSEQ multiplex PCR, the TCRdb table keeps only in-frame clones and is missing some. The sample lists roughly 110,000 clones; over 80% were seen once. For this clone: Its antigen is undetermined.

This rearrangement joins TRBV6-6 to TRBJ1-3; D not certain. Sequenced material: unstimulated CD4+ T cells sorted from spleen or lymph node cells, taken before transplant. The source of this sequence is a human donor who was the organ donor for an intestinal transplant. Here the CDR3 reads CASIKTGNSGNTIYF. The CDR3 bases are TGTGCCAGCATCAAGACGGGGAACTCTGGAAACACCATATATTTT.